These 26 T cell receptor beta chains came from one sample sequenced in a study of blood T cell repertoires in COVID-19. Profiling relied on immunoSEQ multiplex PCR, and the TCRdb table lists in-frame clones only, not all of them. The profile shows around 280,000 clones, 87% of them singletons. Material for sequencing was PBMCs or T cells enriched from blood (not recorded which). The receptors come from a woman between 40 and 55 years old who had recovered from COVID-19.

The chain's CDR3 is CASSPTDYGYTF. In nucleotides, the CDR3 is TGCGCCAGCAGTCCAACGGACTATGGCTACACCTTC. The chain has TRBV10-2 and TRBJ1-2; no clear D. Deletions cut 5 bases from V and 3 bases from J, with 7 bases between. The CDR3 has 12 residues. Looked up from germline, CDR1 is WSHSY and CDR2 is SAAADI.

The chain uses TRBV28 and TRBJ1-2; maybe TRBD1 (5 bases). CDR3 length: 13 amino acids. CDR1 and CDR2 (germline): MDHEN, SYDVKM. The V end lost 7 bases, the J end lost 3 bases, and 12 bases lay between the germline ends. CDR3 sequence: CASMDPRDYGYTF. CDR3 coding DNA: TGTGCCAGCATGGACCCCAGGGACTATGGCTACACCTTC.

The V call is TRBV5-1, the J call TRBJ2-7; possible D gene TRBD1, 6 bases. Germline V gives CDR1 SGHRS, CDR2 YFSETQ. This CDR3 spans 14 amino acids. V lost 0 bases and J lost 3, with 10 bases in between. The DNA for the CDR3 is TGCGCCAGCAGCTTGGGACAGGCCGTCTACGAGCAGTACTTC. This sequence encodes CASSLGQAVYEQYF.

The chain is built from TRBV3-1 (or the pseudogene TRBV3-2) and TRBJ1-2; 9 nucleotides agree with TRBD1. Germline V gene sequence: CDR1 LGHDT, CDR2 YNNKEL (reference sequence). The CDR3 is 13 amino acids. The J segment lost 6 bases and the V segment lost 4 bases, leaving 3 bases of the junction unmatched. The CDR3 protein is CASSPGTGHGYTF. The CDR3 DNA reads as TGTGCCAGCAGCCCCGGGACAGGGCATGGCTACACCTTC.

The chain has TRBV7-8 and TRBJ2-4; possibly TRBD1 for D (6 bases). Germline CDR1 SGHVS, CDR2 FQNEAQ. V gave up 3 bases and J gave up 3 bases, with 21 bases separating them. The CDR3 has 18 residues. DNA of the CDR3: TGTGCCAGCAGCTTGACAGGAAATAGGTACCAAGGCAAAAACATTCAGTACTTC. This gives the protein CASSLTGNRYQGKNIQYF.

The CDR3 DNA sequence: TGTGCCAGTAGTCACCAGGGCGAACCGAATTCACCCCTCCACTTT. Residues: CASSHQGEPNSPLHF. The chain combines TRBV19 with TRBJ1-6; a weak D match, TRBD1 (5 bases). This CDR3 region has 15 residues. Germline assignment: CDR1 LNHDA and CDR2 SQIVND (reference sequence). The germline V and J ends were trimmed by 5 bases and 7 bases, with 15 bases remaining between them.

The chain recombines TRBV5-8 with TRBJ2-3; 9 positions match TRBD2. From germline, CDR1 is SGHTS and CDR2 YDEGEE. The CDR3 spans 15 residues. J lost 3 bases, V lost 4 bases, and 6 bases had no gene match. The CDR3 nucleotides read TGTGCCAGCAGCAAGTTAGCGGGAGCGACAGATACGCAGTATTTT. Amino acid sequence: CASSKLAGATDTQYF.

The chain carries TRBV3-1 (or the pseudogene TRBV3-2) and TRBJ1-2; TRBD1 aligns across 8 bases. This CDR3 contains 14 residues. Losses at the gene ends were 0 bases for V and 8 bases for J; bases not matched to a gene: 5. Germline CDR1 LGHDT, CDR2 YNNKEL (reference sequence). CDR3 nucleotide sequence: TGTGCCAGCAGCCAAGATTCAGGGGGCAGGGGCTACACCTTC. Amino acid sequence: CASSQDSGGRGYTF.

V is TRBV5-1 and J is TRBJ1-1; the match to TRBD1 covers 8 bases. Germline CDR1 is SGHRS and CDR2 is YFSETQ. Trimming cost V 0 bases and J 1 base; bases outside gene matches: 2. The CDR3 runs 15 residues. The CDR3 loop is CASSLGDRRNTEAFF. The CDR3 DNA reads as TGCGCCAGCAGCTTGGGGGACAGGCGGAACACTGAAGCTTTCTTT.

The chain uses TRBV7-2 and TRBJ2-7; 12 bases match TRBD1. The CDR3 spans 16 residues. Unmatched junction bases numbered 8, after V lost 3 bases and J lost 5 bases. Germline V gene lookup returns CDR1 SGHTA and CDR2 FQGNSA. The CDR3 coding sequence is TGTGCCAGCAGCTTCCATTGGGACAGGGGGCTTCACGAGCAGTACTTC. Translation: CASSFHWDRGLHEQYF.

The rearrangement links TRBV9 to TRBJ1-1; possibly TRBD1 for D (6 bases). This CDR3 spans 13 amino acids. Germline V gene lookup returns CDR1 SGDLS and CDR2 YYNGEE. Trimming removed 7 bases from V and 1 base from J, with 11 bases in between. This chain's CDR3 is CASRDNQNTEAFF. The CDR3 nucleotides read TGTGCCAGCCGGGACAACCAGAACACTGAAGCTTTCTTT.

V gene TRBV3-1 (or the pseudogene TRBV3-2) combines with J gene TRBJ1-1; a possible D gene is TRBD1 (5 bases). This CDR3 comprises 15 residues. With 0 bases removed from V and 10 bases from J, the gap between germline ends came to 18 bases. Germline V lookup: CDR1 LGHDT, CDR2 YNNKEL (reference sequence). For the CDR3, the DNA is TGTGCCAGCAGCCAAGAAGCAGGGATCGGCGGGGGAGCTTTCTTT. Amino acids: CASSQEAGIGGGAFF.

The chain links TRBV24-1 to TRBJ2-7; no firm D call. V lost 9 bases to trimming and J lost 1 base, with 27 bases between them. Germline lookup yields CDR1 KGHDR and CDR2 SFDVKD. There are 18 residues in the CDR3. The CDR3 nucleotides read TGTGCCACCGAATTCAAACACAGTTCTCGGCGTGATTCCTACGAGCAGTACTTC. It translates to CATEFKHSSRRDSYEQYF.

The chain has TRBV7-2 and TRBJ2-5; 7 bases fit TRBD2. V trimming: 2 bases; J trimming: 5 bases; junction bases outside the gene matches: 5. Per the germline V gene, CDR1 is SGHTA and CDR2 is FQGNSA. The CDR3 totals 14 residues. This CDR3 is CASSLRRERETQYF. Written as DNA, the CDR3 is TGTGCCAGCAGCTTAAGGCGGGAGAGGGAGACCCAGTACTTC.

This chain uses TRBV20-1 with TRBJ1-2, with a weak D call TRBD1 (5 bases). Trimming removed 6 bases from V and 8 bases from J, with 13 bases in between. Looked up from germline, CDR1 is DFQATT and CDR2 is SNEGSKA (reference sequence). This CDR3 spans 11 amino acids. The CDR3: CSAPRRGGYTF. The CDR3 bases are TGCAGTGCCCCAAGGAGGGGCGGCTACACCTTC.

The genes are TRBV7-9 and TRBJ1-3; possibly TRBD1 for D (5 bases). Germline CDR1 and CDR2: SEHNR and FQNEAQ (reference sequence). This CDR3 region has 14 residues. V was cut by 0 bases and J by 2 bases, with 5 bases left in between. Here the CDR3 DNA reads TGTGCCAGCAGCTTAGCAGGGGCTGGAAACACCATATATTTT. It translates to CASSLAGAGNTIYF.

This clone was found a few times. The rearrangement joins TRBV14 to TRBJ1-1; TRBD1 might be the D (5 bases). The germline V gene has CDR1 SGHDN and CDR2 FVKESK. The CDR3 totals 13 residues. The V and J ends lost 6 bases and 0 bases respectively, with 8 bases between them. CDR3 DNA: TGTGCCAGCAGGCAGACAGTGAACACTGAAGCTTTCTTT. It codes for CASRQTVNTEAFF.

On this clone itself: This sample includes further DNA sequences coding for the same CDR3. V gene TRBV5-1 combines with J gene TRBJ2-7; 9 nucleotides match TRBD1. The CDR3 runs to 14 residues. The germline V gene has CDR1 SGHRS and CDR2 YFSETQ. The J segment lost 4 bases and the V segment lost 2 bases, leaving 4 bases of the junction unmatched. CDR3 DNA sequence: TGCGCCAGCAGCTTAATACAGGGGGCTTACGAGCAGTACTTC. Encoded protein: CASSLIQGAYEQYF.

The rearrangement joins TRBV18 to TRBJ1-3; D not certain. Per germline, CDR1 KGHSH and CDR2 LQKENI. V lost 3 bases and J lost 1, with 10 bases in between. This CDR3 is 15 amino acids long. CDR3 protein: CASSPPQRSGNTIYF. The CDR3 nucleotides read TGTGCCAGCTCACCCCCGCAGCGTTCTGGAAACACCATATATTTT.

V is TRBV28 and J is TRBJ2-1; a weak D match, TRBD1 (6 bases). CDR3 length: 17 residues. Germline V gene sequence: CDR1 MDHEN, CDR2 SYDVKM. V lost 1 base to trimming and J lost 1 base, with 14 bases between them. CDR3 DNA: TGTGCCAGCAGTTTATACTTTTTAAGGGGGTCCTACAATGAGCAGTTCTTC. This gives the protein CASSLYFLRGSYNEQFF.

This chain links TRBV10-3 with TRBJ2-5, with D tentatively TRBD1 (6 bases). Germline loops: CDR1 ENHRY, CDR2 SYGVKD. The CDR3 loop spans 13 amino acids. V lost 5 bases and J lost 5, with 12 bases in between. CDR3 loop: CAISYRVGETQYF. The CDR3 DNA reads TGTGCCATCAGTTACAGGGTTGGGGAGACCCAGTACTTC.

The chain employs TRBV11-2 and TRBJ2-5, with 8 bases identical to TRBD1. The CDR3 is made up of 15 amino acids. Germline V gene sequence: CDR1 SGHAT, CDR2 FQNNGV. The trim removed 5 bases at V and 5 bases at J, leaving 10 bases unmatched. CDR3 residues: CASSPSGQGGETQYF. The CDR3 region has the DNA TGTGCCAGCAGCCCGAGCGGACAGGGTGGGGAGACCCAGTACTTC.

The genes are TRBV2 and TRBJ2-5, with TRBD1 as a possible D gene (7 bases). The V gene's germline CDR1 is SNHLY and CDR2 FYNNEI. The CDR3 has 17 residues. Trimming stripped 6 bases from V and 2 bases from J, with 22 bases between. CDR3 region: CASRGGGPRGVQETQYF. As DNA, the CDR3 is TGTGCCAGCAGGGGTGGTGGGCCCAGGGGGGTACAAGAGACCCAGTACTTC.

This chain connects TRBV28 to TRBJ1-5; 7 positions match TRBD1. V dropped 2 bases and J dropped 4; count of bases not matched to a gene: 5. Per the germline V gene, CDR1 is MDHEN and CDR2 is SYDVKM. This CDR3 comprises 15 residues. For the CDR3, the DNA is TGTGCCAGCAGTTTACGGGACAGTTCAAATCAGCCCCAGCATTTT. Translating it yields CASSLRDSSNQPQHF.

This CDR3 is CASSLVSYQPQHF. CDR3 nucleotides: TGTGCCAGCAGTTTAGTCAGTTATCAGCCCCAGCATTTT. The chain joins TRBV12-3 or TRBV12-4 to TRBJ1-5; no firm D call. The CDR3 totals 13 residues. V lost 1 base and J 5 bases, leaving 6 bases between the germline ends.

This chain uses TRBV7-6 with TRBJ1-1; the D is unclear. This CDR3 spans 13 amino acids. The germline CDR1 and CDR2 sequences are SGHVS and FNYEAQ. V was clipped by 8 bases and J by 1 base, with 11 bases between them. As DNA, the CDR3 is TGTGCCAGCCAGGCAGACCAGAACACTGAAGCTTTCTTT. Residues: CASQADQNTEAFF.